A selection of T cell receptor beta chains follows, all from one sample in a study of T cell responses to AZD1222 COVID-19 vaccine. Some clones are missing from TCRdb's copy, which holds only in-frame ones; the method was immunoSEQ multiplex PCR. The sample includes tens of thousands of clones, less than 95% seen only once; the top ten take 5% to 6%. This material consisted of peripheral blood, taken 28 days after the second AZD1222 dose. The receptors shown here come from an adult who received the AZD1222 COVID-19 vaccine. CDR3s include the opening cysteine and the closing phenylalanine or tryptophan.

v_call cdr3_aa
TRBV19 CASSIYSPSSGNTIYF
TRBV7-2 CASSLDGPGYTF
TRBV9 CASSVAGNTEAFF
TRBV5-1 CASSLGQSPLSGKLFF
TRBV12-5 CASGLATGTGPNNEQFF
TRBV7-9 CASSADRSHYNEKLFF
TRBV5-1 CASSLGSTPSGNTIYF
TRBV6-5 CASSSLPEGKLGGYTF
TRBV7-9 CASSLGTGFDQPQHF
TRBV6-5 CASSYSAGKYEQYF
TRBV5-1 CASRPRGEAGELFF
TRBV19 CASSQPGHGLYGNTIYF
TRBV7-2 CASSLEGRGHQPQHF
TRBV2 CASRLTTVNTEAFF
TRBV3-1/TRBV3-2 CASSQGAPPKGGYTF
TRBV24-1 CATSDSPAGDYTF
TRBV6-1 CASSEQAFMNTEAFF
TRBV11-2 CASSIQGTGEQFF
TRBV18 CASSNRTNEKLFF
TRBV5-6 CASSLVAATMNTEAFF
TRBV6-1 CASSEASGGAYEQYF
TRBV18 CASSRDPQGPGNTIYF
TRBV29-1 CSLRLGAGEKLFF
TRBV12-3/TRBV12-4 CASSTGGYSPLHF
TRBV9 CASSEAGRNTEAFF
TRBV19 CASSGGSGRNTEAFF
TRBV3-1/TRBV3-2 CASSETQGARGNTIYF
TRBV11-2 CASSLEFMGNTIYF
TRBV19 CASRAGVANYGYTF
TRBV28 CASSPTGNDIQYF
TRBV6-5 CASSPDISQPQHF
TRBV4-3 CASSQGLVTSGANVLTF
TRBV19 CASSIGGSSSYNEQFF
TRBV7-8 CASSRDGYNSPLHF
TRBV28 CASSSVTGGAAYNSPLHF
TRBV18 CASSPQPRGSGNTIYF